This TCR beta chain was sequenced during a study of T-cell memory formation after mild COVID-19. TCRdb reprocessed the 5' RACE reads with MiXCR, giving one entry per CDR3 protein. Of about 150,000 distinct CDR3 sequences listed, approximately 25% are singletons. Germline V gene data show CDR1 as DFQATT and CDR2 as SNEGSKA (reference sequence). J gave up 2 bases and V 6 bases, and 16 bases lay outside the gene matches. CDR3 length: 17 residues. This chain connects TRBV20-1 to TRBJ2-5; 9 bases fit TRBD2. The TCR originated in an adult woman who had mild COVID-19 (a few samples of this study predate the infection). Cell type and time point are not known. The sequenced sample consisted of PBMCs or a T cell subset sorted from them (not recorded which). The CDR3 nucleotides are TGCAGTGCCCGACGGCCCGGGACTAGCACTTTACAAGAGACCCAGTACTTC. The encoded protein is CSARRPGTSTLQETQYF.